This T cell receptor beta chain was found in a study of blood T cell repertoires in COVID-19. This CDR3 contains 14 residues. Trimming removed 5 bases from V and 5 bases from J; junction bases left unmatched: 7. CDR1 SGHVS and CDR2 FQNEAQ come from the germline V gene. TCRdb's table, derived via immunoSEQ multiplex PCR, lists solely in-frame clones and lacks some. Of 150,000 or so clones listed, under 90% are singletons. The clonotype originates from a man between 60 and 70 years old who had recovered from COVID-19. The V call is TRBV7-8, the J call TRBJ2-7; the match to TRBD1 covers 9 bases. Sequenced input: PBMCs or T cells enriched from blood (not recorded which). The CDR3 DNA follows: TGTGCCAGCAGCCAACGTTACAGGGGGCACGAGCAGTACTTC. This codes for CASSQRYRGHEQYF.